This record looks at one TCR beta chain sequence and its context. The sample belongs to a study of blood T cell repertoires in COVID-19. Assay: immunoSEQ multiplex PCR; the TCRdb copy retains only in-frame clones and omits some. The sample lists hundreds of thousands of clones, about nine tenths occurring once. Germline CDR1 is MNHEY and CDR2 is SVGAGI. This CDR3 is built from 15 residues. The V end lost 4 bases, the J end lost 8 bases, and 18 bases lay between the germline ends. The receptor's source is a woman between 45 and 60 years old who had recovered from COVID-19. Sequenced sample: PBMCs or T cells enriched from blood (not recorded which). The chain links TRBV6-5 to TRBJ2-1, with a tentative D call TRBD2 (6 bases). This CDR3 reads CASSLEGGQSDEQFF. The CDR3 bases are TGTGCCAGCAGTTTAGAGGGAGGCCAGTCCGATGAGCAGTTCTTC.